A selection of T cell receptor beta chains follows, all from one sample in a study of blood T cell repertoires in COVID-19. Produced via immunoSEQ multiplex PCR; TCRdb's table is partial and in-frame only. The table includes 200,000 to 250,000 clones, roughly 80% detected once. The sequenced sample was peripheral blood. The receptors come from a woman between 70 and 85 years old with COVID-19, enrolled during active disease. Both conserved end residues are part of each CDR3. Fields, in order: V gene, clone size, D gene, J gene, CDR3 DNA, CDR3 protein. The D gene is left open where the match is weak. Clone size, where shown, is once, few, many, or a class for clones that have expanded.

v_call: TRBV28; clone_size: .; d_call: TRBD2; j_call: TRBJ2-2; cdr3_nt: TGTGCCAGCAGCCCCGGGACTACAGGTACCGGGAAGCTGTTTTTT; cdr3_aa: CASSPGTTGTGKLFF
v_call: TRBV28; clone_size: once; d_call: TRBD2; j_call: TRBJ2-1; cdr3_nt: TGTGCCAGCACCCTTAACGGGAGGGCCACGAATGAGCAGTTCTTC; cdr3_aa: CASTLNGRATNEQFF
v_call: TRBV6-2/TRBV6-3; clone_size: few; d_call: .; j_call: TRBJ1-5; cdr3_nt: TGTGCCAGCAGTCCAACAGGTTTGAGCAATCAGCCCCAGCATTTT; cdr3_aa: CASSPTGLSNQPQHF
v_call: TRBV10-3; clone_size: .; d_call: TRBD2; j_call: TRBJ2-1; cdr3_nt: TGTGCCCTCGGTAGAGCGGGAGTAAGGAATGAGCAGTTCTTC; cdr3_aa: CALGRAGVRNEQFF
v_call: TRBV13; clone_size: .; d_call: .; j_call: TRBJ2-4; cdr3_nt: TGTGCCAGCAGCTGGCAGGGCTCAAACATTCAGTACTTC; cdr3_aa: CASSWQGSNIQYF
v_call: TRBV5-4; clone_size: .; d_call: .; j_call: TRBJ2-4; cdr3_nt: TGTGCCAGCAGCCCGAAAGGGGGGGTGGTGTCCAAAAACATTCAGTACTTC; cdr3_aa: CASSPKGGVVSKNIQYF
v_call: TRBV5-6; clone_size: .; d_call: .; j_call: TRBJ1-4; cdr3_nt: TGTGCCAGCATCCCTCAGCGTGCAACTAATGAAAAACTGTTTTTT; cdr3_aa: CASIPQRATNEKLFF
v_call: TRBV30; clone_size: .; d_call: .; j_call: TRBJ2-2; cdr3_nt: TGTGCCTGGAGCGGCCGAGGCACCGGGGAGCTGTTTTTT; cdr3_aa: CAWSGRGTGELFF
v_call: TRBV3-1/TRBV3-2; clone_size: .; d_call: .; j_call: TRBJ1-3; cdr3_nt: TGTGCCAGCAGCCACCAGGCCAGAAACACCATATATTTT; cdr3_aa: CASSHQARNTIYF
v_call: TRBV5-1; clone_size: .; d_call: .; j_call: TRBJ1-4; cdr3_nt: TGCGCCAGCAGTTGGGAGGGAGATGGTGAAAAACTGTTTTTT; cdr3_aa: CASSWEGDGEKLFF
v_call: TRBV30; clone_size: .; d_call: .; j_call: TRBJ2-2; cdr3_nt: TGTGCCTGGAGAGGGGCCGGGGAGCTGTTTTTT; cdr3_aa: CAWRGAGELFF
v_call: TRBV7-9; clone_size: .; d_call: .; j_call: TRBJ1-4; cdr3_nt: TGTGCCAGCAGGCAGGGGCCGGAAAAACTGTTTTTT; cdr3_aa: CASRQGPEKLFF
v_call: TRBV6-2/TRBV6-3; clone_size: .; d_call: TRBD1; j_call: TRBJ1-5; cdr3_nt: TGTGCCAGCAGCCCTACCCCGACAGGGGCGAGCAATCAGCCCCAGCATTTT; cdr3_aa: CASSPTPTGASNQPQHF
v_call: TRBV19; clone_size: .; d_call: TRBD1; j_call: TRBJ2-5; cdr3_nt: TGTGCCAGTAGTATATATTCGGGACAGGGGGCCGAGACCCAGTACTTC; cdr3_aa: CASSIYSGQGAETQYF
v_call: TRBV7-2; clone_size: .; d_call: .; j_call: TRBJ2-1; cdr3_nt: TGTGCCAGCAGCTTTGATAGAGGCGCCGCTGAGCAGTTCTTC; cdr3_aa: CASSFDRGAAEQFF
v_call: TRBV10-3; clone_size: .; d_call: TRBD2; j_call: TRBJ2-7; cdr3_nt: TGTGCCATCAGTGAGTCGGGGGAGACTAGCGGGAGTAGGGGGCAGTACTTC; cdr3_aa: CAISESGETSGSRGQYF
v_call: TRBV19; clone_size: .; d_call: .; j_call: TRBJ2-1; cdr3_nt: TGTGCCAGTAGTATTTCAGCGCAAACCTACAATGAGCAGTTCTTC; cdr3_aa: CASSISAQTYNEQFF
v_call: TRBV7-2; clone_size: .; d_call: .; j_call: TRBJ1-4; cdr3_nt: TGTGCCAGCAGCTTGTACAGTCAGGAAAAACTGTTTTTT; cdr3_aa: CASSLYSQEKLFF
v_call: TRBV7-9; clone_size: .; d_call: .; j_call: TRBJ1-2; cdr3_nt: TGTGCCAGCAGCTTAGTGGGGGGTTCCTATGGCTACACCTTC; cdr3_aa: CASSLVGGSYGYTF
v_call: TRBV19; clone_size: .; d_call: .; j_call: TRBJ1-2; cdr3_nt: TGTGCCAGTAGCTTTAACCTGGTCCGGGGCTACACCTTC; cdr3_aa: CASSFNLVRGYTF
v_call: TRBV5-1; clone_size: once; d_call: .; j_call: TRBJ2-7; cdr3_nt: TGCGCCAGCAGCTCCTCTACCTACGAGCAGTACTTC; cdr3_aa: CASSSSTYEQYF
v_call: TRBV27; clone_size: .; d_call: TRBD1; j_call: TRBJ2-1; cdr3_nt: TGTGCCAGCAGGCTCCGACAGGGTGGGGAGTTCTTC; cdr3_aa: CASRLRQGGEFF
v_call: TRBV5-1; clone_size: .; d_call: .; j_call: TRBJ2-2; cdr3_nt: TGCGCCAGCAGCTTGGAAGGGGGGAACACCGGGGAGCTGTTTTTT; cdr3_aa: CASSLEGGNTGELFF
v_call: TRBV6-4; clone_size: .; d_call: TRBD2; j_call: TRBJ2-1; cdr3_nt: TGTGCCAGCAGTGTGGGAGGGCTGTCGCGGGTTAAGCAGTTCTTC; cdr3_aa: CASSVGGLSRVKQFF
v_call: TRBV28; clone_size: .; d_call: .; j_call: TRBJ2-1; cdr3_nt: TGTGCCAGCAGTTATATACAGAACAATGAGCAGTTCTTC; cdr3_aa: CASSYIQNNEQFF
v_call: TRBV7-2; clone_size: .; d_call: .; j_call: TRBJ2-5; cdr3_nt: TGTGCCAGCAGCTTAGCAACCGGCGATATAGGGGCCCAGTACTTC; cdr3_aa: CASSLATGDIGAQYF
v_call: TRBV6-2/TRBV6-3; clone_size: .; d_call: TRBD2; j_call: TRBJ2-3; cdr3_nt: TGTGCCAGCAGTAACCGGGGACTAGCGGGAGTCCTCACAGATACGCAGTATTTT; cdr3_aa: CASSNRGLAGVLTDTQYF
v_call: TRBV24-1; clone_size: .; d_call: .; j_call: TRBJ1-4; cdr3_nt: TGTGCCACCAGTGCTGGGGAGGCAACTAATGAAAAACTGTTTTTT; cdr3_aa: CATSAGEATNEKLFF
v_call: TRBV30; clone_size: .; d_call: .; j_call: TRBJ1-4; cdr3_nt: TGTGCCTGGAGTCTCACTAATGAAAAACTGTTTTTT; cdr3_aa: CAWSLTNEKLFF
v_call: TRBV30; clone_size: .; d_call: .; j_call: TRBJ2-7; cdr3_nt: TGTGCCTGGAGCCGGGACTCAACCTACGAGCAGTACTTC; cdr3_aa: CAWSRDSTYEQYF
v_call: TRBV29-1; clone_size: .; d_call: .; j_call: TRBJ2-2; cdr3_nt: TGCAGCGTTGAACGGCGGGGCACCGGGGAGCTGTTTTTT; cdr3_aa: CSVERRGTGELFF
v_call: TRBV19; clone_size: once; d_call: .; j_call: TRBJ1-5; cdr3_nt: TGTGCCAGTAGTATACTCAGGCAGGGAAAAGGGAGCAATCAGCCCCAGCATTTT; cdr3_aa: CASSILRQGKGSNQPQHF
v_call: TRBV6-2/TRBV6-3; clone_size: .; d_call: TRBD1; j_call: TRBJ2-7; cdr3_nt: TGTGCCAGCAGTTATAGGACAGGACCCTACGAGCAGTACTTC; cdr3_aa: CASSYRTGPYEQYF
v_call: TRBV27; clone_size: once; d_call: .; j_call: TRBJ1-2; cdr3_nt: TGTGCCAGTGGTCAGGCCCCTAACTATGGCTACACCTTC; cdr3_aa: CASGQAPNYGYTF
v_call: TRBV5-4; clone_size: .; d_call: .; j_call: TRBJ1-6; cdr3_nt: TGTGCCAGCAGCTTGGCAGGCTCGGCGTTATCACCCCTCCACTTT; cdr3_aa: CASSLAGSALSPLHF
v_call: TRBV24-1; clone_size: .; d_call: .; j_call: TRBJ2-1; cdr3_nt: TGTGCCACCCGGGGATTTGAACCATACAATGAGCAGTTCTTC; cdr3_aa: CATRGFEPYNEQFF
v_call: TRBV29-1; clone_size: .; d_call: TRBD2; j_call: TRBJ2-1; cdr3_nt: TGCAGCGCTATCCGGCTAGCGGGACCGATCCAATCCTACAATGAGCAGTTCTTC; cdr3_aa: CSAIRLAGPIQSYNEQFF
v_call: TRBV7-2; clone_size: .; d_call: .; j_call: TRBJ2-5; cdr3_nt: TGTGCCAGCAGCCCCGCCCGGGGTCTGGGGGAGACCCAGTACTTC; cdr3_aa: CASSPARGLGETQYF
v_call: TRBV2; clone_size: .; d_call: .; j_call: TRBJ1-4; cdr3_nt: TGTGCCAGCAGTGAAGCTCGCCGGAATGAAAAACTGTTTTTT; cdr3_aa: CASSEARRNEKLFF
v_call: TRBV10-3; clone_size: .; d_call: .; j_call: TRBJ1-5; cdr3_nt: TGTGCCATCAGTGAGTCGGGGGGTTATCGCAATCAGCCCCAGCATTTT; cdr3_aa: CAISESGGYRNQPQHF
v_call: TRBV28; clone_size: .; d_call: TRBD1; j_call: TRBJ1-4; cdr3_nt: TGTGCCAGCAGTGGACAGGGGAGTGGGTTTAATGAAAAACTGTTTTTT; cdr3_aa: CASSGQGSGFNEKLFF